Listed below are T cell receptor beta chains from one sample, sequenced in a study of CXCR3-negative and CXCR3-positive naive CD8 T cells. For each CDR3 protein, TCRdb gives one entry from its re-call of the 5' RACE reads, without DNA. The table gives 85,000 to 120,000 distinct CDR3 sequences; the top ten clones make up 0.3% to 0.45% of it. What was sequenced was naive CXCR3+ CD8+ T cells from blood. The receptors here all came from a human donor in good health. Some clones in this sample may be carry-over from other donors' samples. The CDR3 runs from the conserved cysteine through the conserved F or W.

J gene: TRBJ1-5
V gene: TRBV29-1
CDR3 protein: CSAEEGRGQPQHF

J gene: TRBJ1-5
V gene: TRBV25-1
CDR3 protein: CASSEEGAGNQPQHF

J gene: TRBJ2-5
V gene: TRBV20-1
CDR3 protein: CSARASGLAGIWRETQYF

J gene: TRBJ2-7
V gene: TRBV18
CDR3 protein: CASSPDSGTGFNEQYF

J gene: TRBJ2-5
V gene: TRBV29-1
CDR3 protein: CSVEVEGQLETQYF

J gene: TRBJ2-2
V gene: TRBV20-1
CDR3 protein: CSARDRDFKDTGELFF

J gene: TRBJ2-4
V gene: TRBV3-1
CDR3 protein: CASSQDQIGVPSF

J gene: TRBJ2-7
V gene: TRBV4-1
CDR3 protein: CASSQAETYYEQYF

J gene: TRBJ1-2
V gene: TRBV7-7
CDR3 protein: CASSLADGSGYTF

J gene: TRBJ1-1
V gene: TRBV4-3
CDR3 protein: CASSPSGQGWVRNTEAFF

J gene: TRBJ1-1
V gene: TRBV11-3
CDR3 protein: CASSQGAGYTEAFF

J gene: TRBJ2-4
V gene: TRBV28
CDR3 protein: CASSPLTSGVTKNIQYF

J gene: TRBJ1-1
V gene: TRBV4-2
CDR3 protein: CASSPRQTHEAFF

J gene: TRBJ2-3
V gene: TRBV9
CDR3 protein: CASSEPGLEDTQYF

J gene: TRBJ2-7
V gene: TRBV12-3/TRBV12-4
CDR3 protein: CASSLGPSYEQYF

J gene: TRBJ1-1
V gene: TRBV7-9
CDR3 protein: CASSPVTGGLGTEAFF

J gene: TRBJ2-7
V gene: TRBV29-1
CDR3 protein: CSVEAANYEQYF

J gene: TRBJ2-3
V gene: TRBV7-3
CDR3 protein: CASSLGLGLEDTQYF

J gene: TRBJ2-1
V gene: TRBV19
CDR3 protein: CASSISTGNEQFF

J gene: TRBJ2-2
V gene: TRBV15
CDR3 protein: CATSRDHKGAGELFF

J gene: TRBJ1-1
V gene: TRBV29-1
CDR3 protein: CSSRGAAEAFF

J gene: TRBJ2-7
V gene: TRBV10-3
CDR3 protein: CAIRTSGSSYEQYF

J gene: TRBJ2-7
V gene: TRBV13
CDR3 protein: CASSLGGTAGAYEQYF

J gene: TRBJ1-2
V gene: TRBV7-9
CDR3 protein: CANSLAAGDYGYTF

J gene: TRBJ1-5
V gene: TRBV12-3/TRBV12-4
CDR3 protein: CASRRGVDSNQPQHF

J gene: TRBJ1-1
V gene: TRBV12-3/TRBV12-4
CDR3 protein: CASSSIAGQGFRLAFF

J gene: TRBJ2-3
V gene: TRBV12-3/TRBV12-4
CDR3 protein: CASSSTESTDTQYF

J gene: TRBJ2-7
V gene: TRBV4-1
CDR3 protein: CASSQGPIQTSLYF

J gene: TRBJ2-1
V gene: TRBV5-1
CDR3 protein: CASRESGLAGINEQFF

J gene: TRBJ2-7
V gene: TRBV21-1
CDR3 protein: CASSPKVNHPYEQYF

J gene: TRBJ2-1
V gene: TRBV29-1
CDR3 protein: CSVEAGLAGGGTHEQFF

J gene: TRBJ2-1
V gene: TRBV20-1
CDR3 protein: CSAREPSGASSYNEQFF